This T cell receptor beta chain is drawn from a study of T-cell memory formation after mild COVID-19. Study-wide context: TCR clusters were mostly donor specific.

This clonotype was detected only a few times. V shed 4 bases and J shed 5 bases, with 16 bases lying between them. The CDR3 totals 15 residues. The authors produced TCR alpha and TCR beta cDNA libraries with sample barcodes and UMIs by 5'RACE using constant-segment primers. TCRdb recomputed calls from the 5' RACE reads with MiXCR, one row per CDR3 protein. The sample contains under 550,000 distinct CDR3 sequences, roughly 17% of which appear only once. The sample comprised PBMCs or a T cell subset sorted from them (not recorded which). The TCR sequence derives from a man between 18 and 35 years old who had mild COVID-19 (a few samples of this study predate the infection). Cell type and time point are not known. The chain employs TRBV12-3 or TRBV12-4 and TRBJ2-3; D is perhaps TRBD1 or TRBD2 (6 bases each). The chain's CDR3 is CASSSVRGQGDTQYF. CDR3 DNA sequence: TGTGCCAGCAGTTCGGTCCGGGGGCAGGGAGATACGCAGTATTTT.